This is a list of T cell receptor beta chains from one sample in a study of PD-1 blockade in classical Hodgkin lymphoma. Libraries were prepared by immunoSEQ multiplex PCR; TCRdb keeps only in-frame clonotypes and omits some of them. Of roughly 40,000 clones listed, roughly 70% are singletons. Sequenced material: peripheral blood mononuclear cells (PBMCs), taken before the fourth cycle of nivolumab. These receptors all stem from a human donor with classical Hodgkin lymphoma. Both conserved end residues are part of each CDR3. D genes are given only for firm matches. Clone size is stated in some rows and not others, as once, few, many or a class when expanded.

D: TRBD1
V: TRBV9
size: -
J: TRBJ1-2
DNA: TGTGCCAGCAGCCCGAGACAGGGCCATGGCTACACCTTC
CDR3: CASSPRQGHGYTF

D: TRBD1
V: TRBV11-2
size: -
J: TRBJ2-2
DNA: TGTGCCAGCAGCTTAAATCCGACAGGGGTTGGCGGGGAGCTGTTTTTT
CDR3: CASSLNPTGVGGELFF

D: -
V: TRBV30
size: once
J: TRBJ2-7
DNA: TGTGCCTGGAGTGGGGCCTACGAGCAGTACTTC
CDR3: CAWSGAYEQYF

D: -
V: TRBV19
size: -
J: TRBJ2-3
DNA: TGTGCCAGTAAACGAGAATCCGCCTCGGGGGCGGCGCAGTATTTT
CDR3: CASKRESASGAAQYF

D: -
V: TRBV6-5
size: -
J: TRBJ1-1
DNA: TGTGCCAGCAGTCCCTCTAAACTCACTGAAGCTTTCTTT
CDR3: CASSPSKLTEAFF

D: TRBD1
V: TRBV2
size: few
J: TRBJ2-2
DNA: TGTGCCAGCAGCGCTGACAGGGGCACCGGGGAGCTGTTTTTT
CDR3: CASSADRGTGELFF

D: -
V: TRBV27
size: -
J: TRBJ2-7
DNA: TGTGCCAGCAGTTTAAAAATGCAGTACTACGAGCAGTACTTC
CDR3: CASSLKMQYYEQYF

D: -
V: TRBV7-9
size: -
J: TRBJ1-1
DNA: TGTGCCAGCAGCTCCGAAGGACAGCTATTGAACACTGAAGCTTTCTTT
CDR3: CASSSEGQLLNTEAFF

D: -
V: TRBV6-6
size: few
J: TRBJ2-1
DNA: TGTGCCAGCGAGCTCCCTGGGGGGGGGCTTTATCATGAGCAGTTCTTC
CDR3: CASELPGGGLYHEQFF

D: TRBD1
V: TRBV6-6
size: -
J: TRBJ1-5
DNA: TGTGCCAGCAGTTACTCGGGACAGGATAGCAATCAGCCCCAGCATTTT
CDR3: CASSYSGQDSNQPQHF

D: -
V: TRBV7-9
size: -
J: TRBJ2-2
DNA: TGTGCAATCGACGCCTCGAACACCGGGGAGCTGTTTTTT
CDR3: CAIDASNTGELFF

D: -
V: TRBV6-6
size: -
J: TRBJ1-2
DNA: TGTGCCAGCAACAATGGGGCGGGTAACTATGGCTACACCTTC
CDR3: CASNNGAGNYGYTF

D: TRBD1
V: TRBV6-5
size: -
J: TRBJ1-2
DNA: TGTGCCAGCACCCCCCGCCCAGGGGGAGTTTATGGCTACACCTTC
CDR3: CASTPRPGGVYGYTF

D: -
V: TRBV5-1
size: once
J: TRBJ1-5
DNA: TGCGCCAGCAGCTTGGGGGCAGCCAATCAGCCCCAGCATTTT
CDR3: CASSLGAANQPQHF

D: -
V: TRBV7-7
size: few
J: TRBJ2-1
DNA: TGTGCCAGCAGCTTAGGGCAGGGAGAGGAGCAGTTCTTC
CDR3: CASSLGQGEEQFF

D: TRBD2
V: TRBV30
size: -
J: TRBJ2-6
DNA: TGTGCCTGGGGGAGGGGTGGGCCCAACGTCCTGACTTTC
CDR3: CAWGRGGPNVLTF

D: TRBD1
V: TRBV18
size: many
J: TRBJ1-1
DNA: TGTGCCAGCTCATCCGCCATCTCAGGGGGCCGCACTGAAGCTTTCTTT
CDR3: CASSSAISGGRTEAFF

D: -
V: TRBV28
size: once
J: TRBJ2-7
DNA: TGTGCCAGCAACCCAGGGCCCTGGGGGTCTCCCTACGAGCAGTACTTC
CDR3: CASNPGPWGSPYEQYF

D: -
V: TRBV13
size: few
J: TRBJ2-3
DNA: TGTGCCAGCAGCTTACAAGTGGGAGGATCCACAGATACGCAGTATTTT
CDR3: CASSLQVGGSTDTQYF